The 32 T cell receptor beta chains presented below share a single source sample, sequenced in a study of blood T cell repertoires in COVID-19. The data were produced by immunoSEQ multiplex PCR, yet TCRdb's version contains in-frame clones alone and is incomplete. The repertoire holds approximately 440,000 clones, with roughly 90% as singletons. Sequenced: PBMCs or T cells enriched from blood (not recorded which). Receptors originate from a woman younger than 30 who had recovered from COVID-19.

This clone occurred a few times. This chain connects TRBV2 to TRBJ2-5; D perhaps matches TRBD2 (6 bases). The V gene lost 4 bases and the J gene lost 5 bases, with 14 bases spanning the gap. The CDR3 is made up of 14 amino acids. Per the germline V gene, CDR1 is SNHLY and CDR2 is FYNNEI. CDR3 DNA: TGTGCCAGCAGTGCGCGTGGAGGAGGGGAGACCCAGTACTTC. Its translation: CASSARGGGETQYF.

The CDR3 DNA sequence: TGTGCCAGCAGTGAATGGTCGTCTTCCGGGACAGTGGGTCAAGAGACCCAGTACTTC. This gives the protein CASSEWSSSGTVGQETQYF. The J gene is TRBJ2-5, the V gene TRBV6-1; 7 bases are a match to TRBD1. Germline V gene data show CDR1 as MNHNS and CDR2 as SASEGT. This CDR3 is 19 amino acids long. Losses at the gene ends were 2 bases for V and 2 bases for J; bases not matched to a gene: 17.

The chain couples TRBV6-5 to TRBJ1-5; 9 bases map to TRBD1. Trimming at V came to 6 bases and at J to 7 bases, leaving 10 bases not matched to a gene. Germline lookup yields CDR1 MNHEY and CDR2 SVGAGI. The CDR3 is 15 residues long. The CDR3 region has the DNA TGTGCCAGCAGACCTGGGACAGGGTTGGGGCAGCCCCAGCATTTT. Its protein is CASRPGTGLGQPQHF.

The chain uses TRBV5-5 and TRBJ1-5; 9 bases are shared with TRBD1. The junction had 4 bases not matched to a gene; V was cut back by 3 bases and J by 6 bases. Germline V lookup: CDR1 SGHKS, CDR2 YYEKEE (reference sequence). The CDR3 is made up of 14 amino acids. The CDR3 DNA follows: TGTGCCAGCAGCTGGGACAGGGCTTCTCAGCCCCAGCATTTT. Amino acids: CASSWDRASQPQHF.

The chain links TRBV2 to TRBJ1-2; D may be TRBD1 (6 bases). CDR1 is SNHLY, CDR2 FYNNEI, per germline. V lost 2 bases and J lost 8, with 21 bases in between. The CDR3 totals 16 residues. The CDR3 nucleotides are TGTGCCAGCAGTGAACAGGGGAGCGGTGAGGTAGGCGGCTACACCTTC. It encodes CASSEQGSGEVGGYTF.

CDR3: CASSLSGRADYYGYTF. CDR3 sequence (DNA): TGTGCCAGCAGCTTATCGGGCAGGGCCGATTACTATGGCTACACCTTC. V gene TRBV7-3 combines with J gene TRBJ1-2; TRBD1 is a possible D gene (5 bases). Germline V gives CDR1 SGHTA, CDR2 FQGTGA. V was clipped by 2 bases and J by 3 bases, with 16 bases between them. This CDR3 region has 16 residues.

The V and J genes are TRBV5-1 and TRBJ2-3; no clear D gene. Trimming took off 2 bases at V and 4 bases at J, with 8 bases between the two ends. The CDR3 is made up of 13 amino acids. The germline V gene encodes CDR1 SGHRS and CDR2 YFSETQ. CDR3 loop: CASSLNYPDTQYF. In nucleotides, the CDR3 is TGCGCCAGCAGCTTAAACTATCCAGATACGCAGTATTTT.

J is TRBJ2-7 and V is TRBV6-5; a weak D match, TRBD2 (6 bases). CDR3 size: 15 residues. V shed 2 bases and J shed 1 base, with 12 bases lying between them. Germline loops: CDR1 MNHEY, CDR2 SVGAGI. CDR3 loop: CASSYMGGTSYEQYF. The CDR3 nucleotides read TGTGCCAGCAGTTACATGGGCGGGACTTCCTACGAGCAGTACTTC.

The V and J genes are TRBV29-1 and TRBJ2-3, with TRBD1 identical over 7 bases. V lost 4 bases to trimming and J lost 2 bases; unmatched junction nucleotides: 3. The germline gives CDR1 SQVTM, CDR2 ANQGSEA. The CDR3 extends over 13 amino acids. CDR3 bases: TGCAGCGTTGCCGGACAGGTCACAGATACGCAGTATTTT. It is translated as CSVAGQVTDTQYF.

This chain uses TRBV6-5 with TRBJ1-2; the match to TRBD1 covers 7 bases. Trimming removed 5 bases from V and 5 bases from J; junction bases left unmatched: 5. The V gene's germline CDR1 is MNHEY and CDR2 SVGAGI. This CDR3 is 13 amino acids long. DNA of the CDR3: TGTGCCAGCAGTCCAACACAGGGGTATGGCTACACCTTC. Amino acid sequence: CASSPTQGYGYTF.

The CDR3 reads CASSSGNTEAFF. As DNA, the CDR3 is TGTGCCAGCAGTTCAGGGAACACTGAAGCTTTCTTT. The V gene is TRBV6-5, the J gene TRBJ1-1; D unclear. CDR1 is MNHEY, CDR2 SVGAGI, per germline. The CDR3 has 12 residues. V lost 4 bases and J 1 base, leaving 4 bases between the germline ends.

The genes are TRBV28 and TRBJ2-1, with TRBD2 matching 14 bases. The CDR3 extends over 14 amino acids. V was pared by 2 bases and J by 14 bases, with 5 bases of the junction left unmatched. From germline, CDR1 is MDHEN and CDR2 SYDVKM. CDR3 nucleotides: TGTGCCAGCAGTTTAATAGGGGGACTAGCGGGGGAGTTCTTC. Translation gives CASSLIGGLAGEFF.

The chain links TRBV5-1 to TRBJ2-1; 10 bases fit TRBD2. J lost 6 bases, V lost 0 bases, and 9 bases had no gene match. The germline gives CDR1 SGHRS, CDR2 YFSETQ. The CDR3 runs to 17 residues. CDR3 protein: CASSLERTSGTGNEQFF. CDR3 coding DNA: TGCGCCAGCAGCTTGGAACGGACTAGCGGAACAGGCAATGAGCAGTTCTTC.

The chain couples TRBV28 to TRBJ2-3; 7 nucleotides align to TRBD2. Germline V CDR1 and CDR2: MDHEN, SYDVKM. The CDR3 length is 16 residues. The V gene end was trimmed by 2 bases and the J gene end by 1 base; junction bases not matched to a gene: 6. This CDR3 is CASSLGSGRRTDTQYF. CDR3 sequence (DNA): TGTGCCAGCAGTTTAGGTAGCGGGCGACGCACAGATACGCAGTATTTT.

This chain connects TRBV2 to TRBJ1-6; D ambiguous. Germline-derived CDR1 and CDR2 are SNHLY and FYNNEI. This CDR3 comprises 14 residues. V lost 8 bases to trimming and J lost 6 bases, with 14 bases between them. The CDR3, as DNA: TGTGCCAGCCTCCTGGAGCTTGGTAATTCACCCCTCCACTTT. This sequence encodes CASLLELGNSPLHF.

The chain joins TRBV6-1 to TRBJ2-6, with 11 bases identical to TRBD1. The CDR3 is made up of 18 amino acids. Germline V gene sequence: CDR1 MNHNS, CDR2 SASEGT. Unmatched junction bases numbered 6, after V lost 3 bases and J lost 2 bases. The CDR3 DNA reads TGTGCCAGCAGTGATCTGGGACAGGGGGGAACTGGGGCCAACGTCCTGACTTTC. This codes for CASSDLGQGGTGANVLTF.

This chain connects TRBV11-2 to TRBJ1-6; D gene ambiguous. There are 13 residues in the CDR3. CDR1 SGHAT and CDR2 FQNNGV come from the germline V gene. V was shortened by 4 bases and J by 11 bases, with 12 bases between the two germline ends. CDR3 region: CASSYIASPPLHF. DNA for the CDR3: TGTGCCAGCAGCTATATCGCCAGTCCACCCCTCCACTTT.

J is TRBJ1-3 and V is TRBV4-1, with D possibly matching TRBD1 (6 bases). The CDR3 has 16 residues. V dropped 0 bases and J dropped 2 bases, with 11 bases sitting between them. Germline-derived CDR1 and CDR2 are MGHRA and YSYEKL. CDR3 amino acids: CASSQDGSGAGNTIYF. The CDR3 DNA follows: TGCGCCAGCAGCCAAGATGGGTCAGGGGCTGGAAACACCATATATTTT.

The V gene is TRBV6-1, the J gene TRBJ1-5; D remains ambiguous. V lost 0 bases, J lost 5 bases, and 8 bases lay in between. This CDR3 spans 14 amino acids. CDR1 and CDR2 from the germline V gene are MNHNS and SASEGT. In DNA form, the CDR3 reads TGTGCCAGCAGTGAAGCTCCCGGGGATCAGCCCCAGCATTTT. As protein: CASSEAPGDQPQHF.

This chain links TRBV5-1 with TRBJ1-1; D may be TRBD1 (6 bases). This CDR3 contains 18 residues. Germline V gene data show CDR1 as SGHRS and CDR2 as YFSETQ. The V end lost 0 bases, the J end lost 3 bases, and 21 bases lay between the germline ends. CDR3 loop: CASSLGTGIGREYTEAFF. Here the CDR3 DNA reads TGCGCCAGCAGCTTGGGCACAGGGATCGGGAGGGAATACACTGAAGCTTTCTTT.

V and J are TRBV5-1 and TRBJ2-2; 9 positions match TRBD1. V lost 4 bases, J lost 2 bases, and 6 bases stayed unmatched. Germline V gene lookup returns CDR1 SGHRS and CDR2 YFSETQ. This CDR3 spans 16 amino acids. In nucleotides, the CDR3 is TGCGCCAGCAGCCTGCCGGGACAGGGAAACACCGGGGAGCTGTTTTTT. Protein: CASSLPGQGNTGELFF.

V and J are TRBV5-1 and TRBJ2-5; TRBD2 agrees at 10 bases. Germline V CDR1 and CDR2: SGHRS, YFSETQ. Trimming cost V 4 bases and J 3 bases; bases outside gene matches: 0. The CDR3 consists of 13 residues. As DNA, the CDR3 is TGCGCCAGCAGCACTAGCGGGGAAGAGACCCAGTACTTC. Translated: CASSTSGEETQYF.

This clone was detected many times. The V and J genes are TRBV14 and TRBJ1-1, with 8 bases aligning to TRBD1. The V gene's germline CDR1 is SGHDN and CDR2 FVKESK. The V segment lost 7 bases and the J segment 4 bases; nucleotides outside the gene matches: 8. The CDR3 consists of 14 residues. CDR3 bases: TGTGCCAGCACCCGGACAGGGTGGGGCACTGAAGCTTTCTTT. This codes for CASTRTGWGTEAFF.

The chain is built from TRBV5-5 and TRBJ2-1, with 11 bases matching TRBD2. The CDR3 is 16 amino acids. After removal of 6 bases from V and 6 bases from J, the junction contained 11 bases not matched to a gene. The germline V gene encodes CDR1 SGHKS and CDR2 YYEKEE (reference sequence). DNA for the CDR3: TGTGCCAGCACCGTAACGACTAGCGGGAATCCCAATGAGCAGTTCTTC. It codes for CASTVTTSGNPNEQFF. Looking up the rest from reference TRBV5-5 and TRBJ2-1 gives the full variable domain: DAGVTQSPTHLIKTRGQQVTLRCSPISGHKSVSWYQQVLGQGPQFIFQYYEKEERGRGNFPDRFSARQFPNYSSELNVNALLLGDSALYLCASTVTTSGNPNEQFFGPGTRLTVL.

The chain joins TRBV30 to TRBJ2-7; possible D gene TRBD1, 6 bases. V was trimmed by 2 bases and J by 7 bases, leaving 12 bases between them. The CDR3 is made up of 12 amino acids. The germline gives CDR1 GTSNPN, CDR2 SVGIG (reference sequence). This chain's CDR3 is CAWSYRVREQYF. The CDR3 DNA reads as TGTGCCTGGAGTTACAGGGTTCGGGAGCAGTACTTC.

Notes on this clone: This specimen includes other DNA sequences encoding the same CDR3. The chain has TRBV18 and TRBJ2-5; D ambiguous. Germline V gene sequence: CDR1 KGHSH, CDR2 LQKENI. Deletions cut 2 bases from V and 2 bases from J, with 6 bases between. The CDR3 loop spans 13 amino acids. The DNA of the CDR3 is TGTGCCAGCTCACCATCAGTTCAAGAGACCCAGTACTTC. Protein sequence: CASSPSVQETQYF.

CDR3 nucleotides: TGTGCCTGGAGATACCGGGTTCCTTTTGGGTATGGCTACACCTTC. Translation: CAWRYRVPFGYGYTF. The gene calls are TRBV30 and TRBJ1-2; no firm D call. The CDR3 sequence is 15 residues long. The V end was cut by 3 bases, the J end by 5 bases, with 19 bases between. Germline CDR1 reads GTSNPN; CDR2 reads SVGIG (reference sequence).

This chain uses TRBV29-1 with TRBJ1-1, with D possibly TRBD1 on 6 matching bases. The V end was cut by 6 bases, the J end by 12 bases, with 20 bases between. The CDR3 has 12 residues. Per germline, CDR1 SQVTM and CDR2 ANQGSEA. CDR3 in DNA: TGCAGCGTGGTCCGGGACACCGACGGGACTTTCTTT. Translating it yields CSVVRDTDGTFF. Complete variable domain (other parts from reference TRBV29-1 and TRBJ1-1): SAVISQKPSRDICQRGTSLTIQCQVDSQVTMMFWYRQQPGQSLTLIATANQGSEATYESGFVIDKFPISRPNLTFSTLTVSNMSPEDSSIYLCSVVRDTDGTFFGQGTRLTVV.

The chain carries TRBV20-1 and TRBJ2-1; D is unclear. V was clipped by 3 bases and J by 8 bases, with 8 bases between them. The germline V gene has CDR1 DFQATT and CDR2 SNEGSKA (reference sequence). The CDR3 extends over 11 amino acids. This CDR3 is CSASARDEQFF. CDR3 DNA sequence: TGCAGTGCTAGCGCTCGGGATGAGCAGTTCTTC.

The chain couples TRBV30 to TRBJ2-1; the D is unclear. CDR1 and CDR2 from the germline V gene are GTSNPN and SVGIG (reference sequence). V shed 5 bases and J shed 7 bases, with 9 bases lying between them. CDR3 length equals 11 residues. The CDR3 region is CAWAIGNEQFF. The CDR3 coding sequence is TGTGCCTGGGCCATCGGGAATGAGCAGTTCTTC.

Here the CDR3 DNA reads TGTGCCAGCAGCTTAGCAACAGGGGAAGCTTTCTTT. Translating gives CASSLATGEAFF. This chain uses TRBV7-2 with TRBJ1-1; tentative D call: TRBD1 (6 bases). The CDR3 loop spans 12 amino acids. Trimming removed 0 bases from V and 8 bases from J, with 7 bases in between. Germline lookup yields CDR1 SGHTA and CDR2 FQGNSA.

This sequence joins TRBV14 and TRBJ1-2, with TRBD1 identical over 8 bases. The CDR3 has 17 amino acids. J was trimmed by 2 bases and V by 4 bases; bases with no gene match: 12. Germline-derived CDR1 and CDR2 are SGHDN and FVKESK. The CDR3 bases are TGTGCCAGCAGCCTGCGAGGACAGGGTCTGGGGAACTATGGCTACACCTTC. This encodes CASSLRGQGLGNYGYTF. The full variable domain, with the rest looked up from reference TRBV14 and TRBJ1-2, is EAGVTQFPSHSVIEKGQTVTLRCDPISGHDNLYWYRRVMGKEIKFLLHFVKESKQDESGMPNNRFLAERTGGTYSTLKVQPAELEDSGVYFCASSLRGQGLGNYGYTFGSGTRLTVV.